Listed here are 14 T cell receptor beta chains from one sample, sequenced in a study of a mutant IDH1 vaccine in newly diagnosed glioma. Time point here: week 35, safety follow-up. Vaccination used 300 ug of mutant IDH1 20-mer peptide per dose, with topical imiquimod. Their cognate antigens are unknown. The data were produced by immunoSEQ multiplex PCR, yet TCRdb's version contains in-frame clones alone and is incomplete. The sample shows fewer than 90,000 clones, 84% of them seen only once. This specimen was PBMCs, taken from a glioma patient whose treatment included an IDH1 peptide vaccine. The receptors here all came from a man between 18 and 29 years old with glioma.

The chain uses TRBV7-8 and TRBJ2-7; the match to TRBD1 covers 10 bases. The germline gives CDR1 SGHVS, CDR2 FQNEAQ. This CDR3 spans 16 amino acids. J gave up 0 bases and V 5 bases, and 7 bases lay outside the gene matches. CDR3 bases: TGTGCCAGCAGCCTACGGACAGGGGGTTCCTCCTACGAGCAGTACTTC. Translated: CASSLRTGGSSYEQYF.

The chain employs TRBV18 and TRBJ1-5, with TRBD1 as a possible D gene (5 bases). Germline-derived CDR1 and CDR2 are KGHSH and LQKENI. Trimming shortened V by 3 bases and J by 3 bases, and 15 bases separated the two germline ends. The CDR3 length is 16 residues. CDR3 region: CASSPELTGSNQPQHF. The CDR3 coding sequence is TGTGCCAGCTCACCGGAGTTAACAGGATCCAATCAGCCCCAGCATTTT.

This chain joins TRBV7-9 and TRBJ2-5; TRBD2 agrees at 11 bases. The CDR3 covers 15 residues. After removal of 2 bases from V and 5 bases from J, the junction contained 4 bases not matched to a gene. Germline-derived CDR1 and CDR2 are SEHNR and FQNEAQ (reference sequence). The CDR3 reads CASSLKLAGAETQYF. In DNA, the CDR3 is TGTGCCAGCAGCTTAAAACTAGCGGGGGCCGAGACCCAGTACTTC.

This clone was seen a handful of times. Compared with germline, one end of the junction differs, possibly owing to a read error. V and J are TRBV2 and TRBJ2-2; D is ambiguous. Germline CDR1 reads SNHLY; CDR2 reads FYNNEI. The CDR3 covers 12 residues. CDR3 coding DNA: TGTGCCAGCAGTCAAGCCTGGGGGGAGCTGTTTTTT. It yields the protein CASSQAWGELFF.

CDR3 sequence reads: CASNPRGVSSYNEQFF. As DNA, the CDR3 is TGTGCCAGCAATCCCAGGGGGGTTAGCTCCTACAATGAGCAGTTCTTC. The rearrangement joins TRBV2 to TRBJ2-1; the D gene is possibly TRBD1 (7 bases). Germline V gives CDR1 SNHLY, CDR2 FYNNEI. The CDR3 runs to 16 residues. The germline V and J ends were trimmed by 7 bases and 0 bases, with 16 bases remaining between them.

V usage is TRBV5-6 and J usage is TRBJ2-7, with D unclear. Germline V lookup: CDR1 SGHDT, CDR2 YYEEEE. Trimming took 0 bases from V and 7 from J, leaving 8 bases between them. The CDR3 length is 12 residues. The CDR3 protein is CASSLGSTEQYF. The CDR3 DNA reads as TGTGCCAGCAGCTTGGGCAGTACGGAGCAGTACTTC.

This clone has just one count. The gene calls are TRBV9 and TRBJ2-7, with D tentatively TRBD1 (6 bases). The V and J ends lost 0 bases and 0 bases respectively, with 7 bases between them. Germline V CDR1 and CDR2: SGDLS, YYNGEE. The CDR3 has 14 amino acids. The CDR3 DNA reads TGTGCCAGCAGCGTAGGGGACAACTCCTACGAGCAGTACTTC. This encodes CASSVGDNSYEQYF.

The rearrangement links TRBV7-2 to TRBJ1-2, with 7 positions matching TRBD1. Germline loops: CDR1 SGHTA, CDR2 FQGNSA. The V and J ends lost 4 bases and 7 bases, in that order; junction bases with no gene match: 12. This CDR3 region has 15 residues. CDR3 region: CASSSTGDLRSGYTF. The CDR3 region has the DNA TGTGCCAGCAGCTCAACAGGGGATTTAAGGAGTGGCTACACCTTC.

In nucleotides, the CDR3 is TGTGCCAGCAGCCAAGGAGTGGAGGGACTGATTTACGAGCAGTACTTC. Translating gives CASSQGVEGLIYEQYF. This rearrangement joins TRBV4-2 to TRBJ2-7, with D tentatively TRBD2 (6 bases). V lost 1 base and J 4 bases, leaving 17 bases between the germline ends. The CDR3 spans 16 residues. The germline CDR1 and CDR2 sequences are LGHNA and YNFKEQ.

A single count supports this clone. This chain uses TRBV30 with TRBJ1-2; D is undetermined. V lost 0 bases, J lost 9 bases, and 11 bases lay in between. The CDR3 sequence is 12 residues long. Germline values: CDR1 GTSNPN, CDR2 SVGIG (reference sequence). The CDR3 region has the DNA TGTGCCTGGAGTGTAGTTTCAGCCCGCTACACCTTC. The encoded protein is CAWSVVSARYTF.

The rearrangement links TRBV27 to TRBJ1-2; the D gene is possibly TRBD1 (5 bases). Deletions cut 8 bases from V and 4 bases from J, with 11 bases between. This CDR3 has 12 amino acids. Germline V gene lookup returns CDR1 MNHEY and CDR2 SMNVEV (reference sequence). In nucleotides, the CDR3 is TGTGCCAGCTGGGGCCCGGCCTATGGCTACACCTTC. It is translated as CASWGPAYGYTF.

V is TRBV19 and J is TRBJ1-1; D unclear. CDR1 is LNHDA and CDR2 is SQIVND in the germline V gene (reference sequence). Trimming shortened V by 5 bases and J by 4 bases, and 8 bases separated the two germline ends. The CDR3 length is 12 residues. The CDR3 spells CASSLQSTEAFF. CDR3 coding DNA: TGTGCCAGTAGTTTACAGAGCACTGAAGCTTTCTTT.

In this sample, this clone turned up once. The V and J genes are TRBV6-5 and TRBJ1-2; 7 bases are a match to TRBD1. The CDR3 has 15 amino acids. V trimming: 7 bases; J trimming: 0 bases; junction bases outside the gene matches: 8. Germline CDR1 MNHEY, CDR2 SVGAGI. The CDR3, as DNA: TGTGCCAGCATTTCGACAGGGCCCACTAACTATGGCTACACCTTC. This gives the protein CASISTGPTNYGYTF.

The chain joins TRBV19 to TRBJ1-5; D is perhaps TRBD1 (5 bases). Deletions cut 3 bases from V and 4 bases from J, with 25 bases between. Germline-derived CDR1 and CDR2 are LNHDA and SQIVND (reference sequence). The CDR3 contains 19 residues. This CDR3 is CASSMGPRALPDKNQPQHF. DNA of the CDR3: TGTGCCAGTAGTATGGGACCCCGGGCCTTGCCCGATAAAAATCAGCCCCAGCATTTT.